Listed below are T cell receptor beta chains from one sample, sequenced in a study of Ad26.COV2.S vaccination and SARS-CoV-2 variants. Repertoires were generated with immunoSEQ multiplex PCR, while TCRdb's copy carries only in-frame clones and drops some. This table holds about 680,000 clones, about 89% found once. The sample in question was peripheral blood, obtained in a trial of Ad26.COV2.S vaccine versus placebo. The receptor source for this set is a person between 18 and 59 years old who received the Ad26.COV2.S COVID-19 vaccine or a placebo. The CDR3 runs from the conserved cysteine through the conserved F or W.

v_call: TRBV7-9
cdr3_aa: CASSLGRPGNQPQHF

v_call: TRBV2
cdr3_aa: CASSLYLMNTEAFF

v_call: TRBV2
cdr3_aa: CASSGDANEKLFF

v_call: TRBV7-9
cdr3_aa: CASSWPGQGGYEQYF

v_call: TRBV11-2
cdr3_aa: CASSLRDEKLFF

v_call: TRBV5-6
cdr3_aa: CASNRRTGVSPLHF

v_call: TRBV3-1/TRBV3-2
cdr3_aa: CASSPTRSGANVLTF

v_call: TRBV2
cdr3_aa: CASRGDYEQYF

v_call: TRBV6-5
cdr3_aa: CASSYARDTGELFF

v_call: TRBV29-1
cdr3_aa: CSAEAGVTGELFF

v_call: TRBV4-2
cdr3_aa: CASSQDPPGQGSSYEQYF

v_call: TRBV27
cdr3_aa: CASSYTSAGGGELFF

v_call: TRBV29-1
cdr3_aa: CSVGGGQTPKETQYF

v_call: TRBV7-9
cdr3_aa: CASRPPLRAGNTIYF

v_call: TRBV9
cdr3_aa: CASSVGLAGYQETQYF

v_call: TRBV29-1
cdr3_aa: CSVRGVAKNIQYF

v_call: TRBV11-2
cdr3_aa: CASSIRGAGRDTQYF

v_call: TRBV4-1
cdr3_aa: CASSQDILLAGGTDTQYF

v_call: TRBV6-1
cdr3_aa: CASSERGIYNSPLHF

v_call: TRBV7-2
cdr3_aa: CASSYQGEETQYF

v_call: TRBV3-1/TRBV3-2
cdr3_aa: CASSPGLDGDTQYF

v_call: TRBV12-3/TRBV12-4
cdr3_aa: CATGTGVGNEQFF

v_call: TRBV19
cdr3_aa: CASSPIGEGNEKLFF

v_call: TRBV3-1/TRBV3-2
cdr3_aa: CASSQGSVPKGEQYF

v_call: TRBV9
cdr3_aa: CASSLRLNGNTIYF

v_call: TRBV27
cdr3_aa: CASSLSGDGYTF

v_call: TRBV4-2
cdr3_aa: CASSQIQGAYEQYF

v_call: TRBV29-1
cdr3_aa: CSVEEGRAGAFF

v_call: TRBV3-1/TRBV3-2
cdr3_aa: CASSPYQTGHTEAFF

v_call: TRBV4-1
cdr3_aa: CASSQGRQSYNEQFF

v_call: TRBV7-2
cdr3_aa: CASSLVRLSSYNEQFF

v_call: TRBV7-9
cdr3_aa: CASSPQGTEAFF

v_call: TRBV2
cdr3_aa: CASSGGDTEAFF

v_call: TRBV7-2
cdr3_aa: CASSPGQGSRILYF

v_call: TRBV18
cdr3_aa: CASSPGQARSPLHF

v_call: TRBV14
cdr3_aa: CASSPQGEGYEQYF

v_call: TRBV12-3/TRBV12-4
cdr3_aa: CATSTGAYGYTF

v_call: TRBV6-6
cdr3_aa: CASSRGTGNYEQYF

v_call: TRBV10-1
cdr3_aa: CASRARLETQYF